This T cell receptor (beta chain) was identified during a study of PD-1 blockade in classical Hodgkin lymphoma. Germline CDR1 reads LGHNA; CDR2 reads YNFKEQ. The CDR3 extends over 18 amino acids. V was pared by 2 bases and J by 0 bases, with 19 bases between. As to time point: cycle 4 day 1 (C4D1), after more than five weeks of nivolumab. In every patient, relapse followed autologous stem cell transplantation, while exposure to brentuximab vedotin differed. Profiling relied on immunoSEQ multiplex PCR, and the TCRdb table lists in-frame clones only, not all of them. This sample has around 40,000 clones, with 77% found just once.

The receptor comes from a human donor with classical Hodgkin lymphoma. V usage is TRBV4-2 and J usage is TRBJ1-1; D is ambiguous. Specimen: peripheral blood mononuclear cells (PBMCs), collected before the fourth cycle of nivolumab. The CDR3 DNA follows: TGTGCCAGCAGCCAAACCCCGAGCGCAGGACGTCTGAACACTGAAGCTTTCTTT. Its protein product is CASSQTPSAGRLNTEAFF.